This passage covers 26 T cell receptor beta chains from one sample sequenced in a study of cytomegalovirus exposure and HLA in healthy donors. In the PCR, 60 Vbeta and 13 Jbeta primers were used. The table came from immunoSEQ multiplex PCR; TCRdb's copy has only in-frame clones and leaves some out. The repertoire includes under 110,000 clones, about four fifths of them detected once, and around 5.8% sits in the top ten. Sequencing input: PBMCs. These receptors originate from a woman between 50 and 59 years old in good health and CMV-seropositive.

This rearrangement joins TRBV9 to TRBJ2-7; D is possibly TRBD1 (6 bases). The CDR3 has 15 residues. Germline assignment: CDR1 SGDLS and CDR2 YYNGEE. Trimming stripped 4 bases from V and 2 bases from J, with 16 bases between. In nucleotides, the CDR3 is TGTGCCAGCAGCCCCCAGGGGAGTTCGGCCTACGAGCAGTACTTC. Protein product: CASSPQGSSAYEQYF.

This chain links TRBV19 with TRBJ1-2; D is ambiguous. Trimming cost V 3 bases and J 3 bases, with 8 bases left between them. The germline CDR1 and CDR2 sequences are LNHDA and SQIVND (reference sequence). CDR3 length: 13 residues. CDR3 in amino acids: CASSITLDYGYTF. The CDR3, as DNA: TGTGCCAGTAGTATTACTCTCGACTATGGCTACACCTTC.

The chain uses TRBV7-2 and TRBJ2-5, with a possible D match to TRBD2 (6 bases). The ends were cut back, 1 base at V and 7 bases at J, with 10 bases in the middle. The germline V gene has CDR1 SGHTA and CDR2 FQGNSA. The CDR3 covers 13 residues. CDR3 sequence (DNA): TGTGCCAGCAGCTTAGTAGTGGGGGGGACCCAGTACTTC. Translating gives CASSLVVGGTQYF.

The chain joins TRBV6-1 to TRBJ2-2; no firm D call. CDR1 and CDR2 (germline): MNHNS, SASEGT. V was pared by 7 bases and J by 1 base, with 10 bases between. CDR3 length: 14 amino acids. The CDR3 DNA is TGTGCCAGCACGAGGATACAGAACACCGGGGAGCTGTTTTTT. Translation gives CASTRIQNTGELFF.

This clone has only one observation. The chain is built from TRBV7-2 and TRBJ1-5; D unclear. CDR1 SGHTA and CDR2 FQGNSA come from the germline V gene. The CDR3 is 14 residues long. Between the trimmed V and J ends, which lost 6 bases and 7 bases, there was a span of 16 bases. CDR3 protein: CASSPPEGKQPQHF. The CDR3 region has the DNA TGTGCCAGCAGTCCCCCTGAGGGAAAGCAGCCCCAGCATTTT.

The V call is TRBV29-1, the J call TRBJ2-1; 8 positions match TRBD2. V was pared by 6 bases and J by 0 bases, with 7 bases of the junction left unmatched. In germline, CDR1 is SQVTM, CDR2 ANQGSEA. The CDR3 covers 15 residues. The CDR3 DNA reads TGCAGCGTGCTTACGGGGGGGAGCTCCTACAATGAGCAGTTCTTC. Its protein is CSVLTGGSSYNEQFF.

This chain links TRBV10-3 with TRBJ1-2; 10 nucleotides agree with TRBD1. The V gene end was trimmed by 8 bases and the J gene end by 8 bases; junction bases not matched to a gene: 8. The CDR3 extends over 13 amino acids. Germline V CDR1 and CDR2: ENHRY, SYGVKD. The CDR3 loop is CAIAGTGVGGYTF. In DNA form, the CDR3 reads TGTGCCATCGCCGGGACAGGGGTAGGCGGCTACACCTTC.

This sequence joins TRBV15 and TRBJ1-5, with D possibly TRBD1 on 6 matching bases. Germline V lookup: CDR1 LNHNV, CDR2 YYDKDF (reference sequence). The CDR3 covers 15 residues. Trimming removed 1 base at V and 7 bases at J, with 14 bases between. CDR3 region: CATSRGGQGLQPQHF. CDR3 in DNA: TGTGCCACCAGCAGAGGTGGGCAGGGGCTCCAGCCCCAGCATTTT.

J is TRBJ1-4 and V is TRBV5-1; 7 nucleotides align to TRBD1. Germline CDR1 is SGHRS and CDR2 is YFSETQ. The J segment lost 0 bases and the V segment lost 4 bases, leaving 12 bases of the junction unmatched. This CDR3 is 18 amino acids long. The CDR3: CASSSSGTATATNEKLFF. Here the CDR3 DNA reads TGCGCCAGCAGCAGCTCCGGGACAGCTACTGCAACTAATGAAAAACTGTTTTTT.

The chain has TRBV10-3 and TRBJ1-6, with a tentative D call TRBD1 (6 bases). The CDR3 is 13 amino acids. V was clipped by 6 bases and J by 8 bases, with 11 bases between them. Looked up from germline, CDR1 is ENHRY and CDR2 is SYGVKD. The CDR3 is CAISQPGDSPLHF. CDR3 nucleotide sequence: TGTGCCATCAGCCAGCCAGGGGATTCACCCCTCCACTTT.

This chain joins TRBV18 and TRBJ1-3; 9 bases map to TRBD1. This CDR3 region has 15 residues. From germline, CDR1 is KGHSH and CDR2 LQKENI. The ends lost 6 bases at V and 0 bases at J; junction bases unmatched: 3. CDR3 loop: CASSRDRDSGNTIYF. The CDR3 coding sequence is TGTGCCAGCTCTCGGGACAGGGACTCTGGAAACACCATATATTTT. The variable domain in full, completed from reference TRBV18 and TRBJ1-3, reads NAGVMQNPRHLVRRRGQEARLRCSPMKGHSHVYWYRQLPEEGLKFMVYLQKENIIDESGMPKERFSAEFPKEGPSILRIQQVVRGDSAAYFCASSRDRDSGNTIYFGEGSWLTVV.

V usage is TRBV30 and J usage is TRBJ1-5, with unresolved D. The CDR3 consists of 13 residues. CDR1 is GTSNPN, CDR2 SVGIG, per germline (reference sequence). Trimming pared 2 bases from V and 0 bases from J, leaving 5 bases between. The CDR3 DNA reads as TGTGCCTGGAGTCTAGATAGCAATCAGCCCCAGCATTTT. Its translation: CAWSLDSNQPQHF.

This clone has only a few counts. This chain joins TRBV7-9 and TRBJ2-7; 10 positions match TRBD1. The length of the CDR3 is 15 residues. Germline V CDR1 and CDR2: SEHNR, FQNEAQ (reference sequence). J lost 0 bases, V lost 5 bases, and 4 bases had no gene match. The CDR3 nucleotides are TGTGCCAGCAGCCCGGACAGGGGGAGCTCCTACGAGCAGTACTTC. Encoded protein: CASSPDRGSSYEQYF.

This chain connects TRBV5-8 to TRBJ1-5; D is undetermined. CDR3 size: 13 residues. Germline V CDR1 and CDR2: SGHTS, YDEGEE. V was trimmed by 1 base and J by 4 bases, leaving 6 bases between them. The chain's CDR3 is CASSLLRNQPQHF. In DNA, the CDR3 is TGTGCCAGCAGCTTGCTCAGGAATCAGCCCCAGCATTTT.

The chain employs TRBV6-4 and TRBJ1-3; D not resolved. Germline V lookup: CDR1 MRHNA, CDR2 SNTAGT. The CDR3 length is 15 residues. With 4 bases removed from V and 0 bases from J, the gap between germline ends came to 10 bases. The CDR3 region is CASSVQVRSGNTIYF. The CDR3 bases are TGTGCCAGCAGTGTTCAGGTACGCTCTGGAAACACCATATATTTT.

V is TRBV30 and J is TRBJ1-2; tentatively, D is TRBD1 (6 bases). The CDR3 length is 14 residues. Looked up from germline, CDR1 is GTSNPN and CDR2 is SVGIG (reference sequence). Trimming removed 0 bases from V and 8 bases from J, with 16 bases in between. The DNA for the CDR3 is TGTGCCTGGAGTGTTTTGGACAGTATGGGAGGCTACACCTTC. Translated, it gives CAWSVLDSMGGYTF.

The J gene is TRBJ2-5, the V gene TRBV7-9; TRBD1 aligns across 10 bases. The DNA matches TRBJ2-7 better at its end, which makes the J call doubtful. From germline, CDR1 is SEHNR and CDR2 FQNEAQ (reference sequence). The CDR3 totals 15 residues. The CDR3 region is CASSSGQGGQDEQYF. The DNA for the CDR3 is TGTGCCAGCAGCTCCGGACAGGGGGGGCAGGACGAGCAGTACTTC.

V is TRBV27 and J is TRBJ1-6; 9 bases agree with TRBD1. V shed 6 bases, J shed 9 bases, and the junction held 9 bases outside the gene matches. The CDR3 is 15 amino acids. From germline, CDR1 is MNHEY and CDR2 SMNVEV (reference sequence). In DNA form, the CDR3 reads TGTGCCAGCAGGGTTCAACAGGGGGCTAGTTCACCCCTCCACTTT. Protein: CASRVQQGASSPLHF.

The chain uses TRBV19 and TRBJ1-3, with 7 bases lining up with TRBD1. Trimming at V came to 6 bases and at J to 1 base, leaving 6 bases not matched to a gene. From germline, CDR1 is LNHDA and CDR2 SQIVND (reference sequence). This CDR3 is 15 amino acids long. The CDR3, as DNA: TGTGCCAGTAGACTGGGACAGCAATCTGGAAACACCATATATTTT. It specifies CASRLGQQSGNTIYF.

The chain uses TRBV11-2 and TRBJ1-3; no reliable D call. CDR1 and CDR2 from the germline V gene are SGHAT and FQNNGV. Trimming took off 3 bases at V and 0 bases at J, with 6 bases between the two ends. The length of the CDR3 is 14 residues. Here the CDR3 DNA reads TGTGCCAGCAGCTTCAGTTACTCTGGAAACACCATATATTTT. It translates to CASSFSYSGNTIYF.

The CDR3 region is CASSLATSGYTF. In nucleotides, the CDR3 is TGTGCCAGCAGCTTAGCGACAAGCGGCTACACCTTC. The genes are TRBV7-2 and TRBJ1-2, with D uncertain. CDR1 is SGHTA, CDR2 FQGNSA, per germline. The CDR3 has 12 residues. Trimming removed 0 bases at V and 8 bases at J, with 7 bases between.

The V gene is TRBV10-3, the J gene TRBJ2-1; a weak D match, TRBD2 (5 bases). The CDR3 contains 16 residues. In germline, CDR1 is ENHRY, CDR2 SYGVKD. The V and J ends lost 7 bases and 6 bases respectively, with 22 bases between them. The CDR3 DNA follows: TGTGCCATCACGGGGTTGGGCCACTTTAAAACCAATGAGCAGTTCTTC. It yields the protein CAITGLGHFKTNEQFF.

The genes are TRBV7-6 and TRBJ2-7; 10 bases are shared with TRBD1. CDR3 length: 15 residues. Germline V gene sequence: CDR1 SGHVS, CDR2 FNYEAQ. V was clipped by 3 bases and J by 2 bases; unmatched bases: 4. The CDR3 DNA reads as TGTGCCAGCAGCTTGCGACAGGGGGCACCCTACGAGCAGTACTTC. Translating gives CASSLRQGAPYEQYF.

The CDR3 region has the DNA TGTGCCAGTACCCCGGGACAGGGGAATTCACCCCTCCACTTT. Protein sequence: CASTPGQGNSPLHF. The chain uses TRBV19 and TRBJ1-6; 10 bases are a match to TRBD1. Germline V gene sequence: CDR1 LNHDA, CDR2 SQIVND (reference sequence). The CDR3 totals 14 residues. The V gene end was trimmed by 7 bases and the J gene end by 7 bases; junction bases not matched to a gene: 4. Looking up the rest from reference TRBV19 and TRBJ1-6 gives the full variable domain: DGGITQSPKYLFRKEGQNVTLSCEQNLNHDAMYWYRQDPGQGLRLIYYSQIVNDFQKGDIAEGYSVSREKKESFPLTVTSAQKNPTAFYLCASTPGQGNSPLHFGNGTRLTVT.

V gene TRBV7-2 combines with J gene TRBJ1-1; D is undetermined. The CDR3 consists of 16 residues. CDR1 and CDR2 from the germline V gene are SGHTA and FQGNSA. V was shortened by 1 base and J by 3 bases, with 15 bases between the two germline ends. The DNA for the CDR3 is TGTGCCAGCAGCTTAGGTGGGTCAGGCTGGGACACTGAAGCTTTCTTT. It translates to CASSLGGSGWDTEAFF.

The chain combines TRBV5-6 with TRBJ1-2; D not certain. Per germline, CDR1 SGHDT and CDR2 YYEEEE. Trimming left V 9 bases short and J 6 bases short, with 21 bases between. The CDR3 runs to 14 residues. The CDR3 DNA sequence: TGTGCCACCAACACCGCCCGGGGTGTTAATGGCTACACCTTC. Translating gives CATNTARGVNGYTF.